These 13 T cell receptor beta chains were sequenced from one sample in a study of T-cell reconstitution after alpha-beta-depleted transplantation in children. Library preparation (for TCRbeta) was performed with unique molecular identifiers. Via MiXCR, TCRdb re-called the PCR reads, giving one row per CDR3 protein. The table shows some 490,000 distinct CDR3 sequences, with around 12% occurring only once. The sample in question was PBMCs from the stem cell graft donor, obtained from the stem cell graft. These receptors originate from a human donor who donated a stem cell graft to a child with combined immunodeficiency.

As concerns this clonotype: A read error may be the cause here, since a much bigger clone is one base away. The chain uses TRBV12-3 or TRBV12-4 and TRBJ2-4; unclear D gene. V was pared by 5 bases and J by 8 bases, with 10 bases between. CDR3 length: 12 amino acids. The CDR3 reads CASSAPQHIQYF. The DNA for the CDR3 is TGTGCCAGCAGTGCCCCCCAGCACATTCAGTACTTC.

CDR3 region: CASSQDTPGRSNQPQHF. The CDR3 DNA is TGCGCCAGCAGCCAAGATACGCCTGGGAGAAGCAATCAGCCCCAGCATTTT. V gene TRBV4-3 combines with J gene TRBJ1-5, with D unresolved. V dropped 0 bases and J dropped 1 base, with 13 bases sitting between them. The CDR3 extends over 17 amino acids. Germline values: CDR1 LGHNA, CDR2 YSLEER.

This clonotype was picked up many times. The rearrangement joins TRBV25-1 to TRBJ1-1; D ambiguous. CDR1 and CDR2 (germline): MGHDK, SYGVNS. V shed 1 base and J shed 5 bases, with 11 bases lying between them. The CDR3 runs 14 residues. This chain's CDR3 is CASSEFTGRTEAFF. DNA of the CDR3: TGTGCCAGCAGTGAATTTACGGGGAGGACTGAAGCTTTCTTT. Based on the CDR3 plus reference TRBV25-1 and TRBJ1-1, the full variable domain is EADIYQTPRYLVIGTGKKITLECSQTMGHDKMYWYQQDPGMELHLIHYSYGVNSTEKGDLSSESTVSRIRTEHFPLTLESARPSHTSQYLCASSEFTGRTEAFFGQGTRLTVV.

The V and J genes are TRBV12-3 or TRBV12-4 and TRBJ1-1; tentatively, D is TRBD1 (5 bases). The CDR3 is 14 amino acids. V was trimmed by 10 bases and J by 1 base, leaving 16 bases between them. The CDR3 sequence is CATVAGLPNTEAFF. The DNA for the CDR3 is TGTGCCACAGTCGCGGGGCTACCGAACACTGAAGCTTTCTTT.

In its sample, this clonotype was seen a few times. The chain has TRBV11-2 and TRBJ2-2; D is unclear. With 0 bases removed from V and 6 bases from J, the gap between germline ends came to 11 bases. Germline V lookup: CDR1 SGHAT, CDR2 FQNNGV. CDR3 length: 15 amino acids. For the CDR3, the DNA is TGTGCCAGCAGCTTAGAGAGAGTGGGGTCCGGGGAGCTGTTTTTT. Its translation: CASSLERVGSGELFF.

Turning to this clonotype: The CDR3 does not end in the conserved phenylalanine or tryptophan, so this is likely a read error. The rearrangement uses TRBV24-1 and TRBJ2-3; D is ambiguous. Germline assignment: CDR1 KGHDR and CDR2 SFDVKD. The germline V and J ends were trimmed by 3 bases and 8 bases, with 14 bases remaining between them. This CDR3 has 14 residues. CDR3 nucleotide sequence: TGTGCCACCAGTGATCTCGGCCTGACCGGTACGCAGTATTCT. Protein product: CATSDLGLTGTQYS.

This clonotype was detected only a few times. CDR3 in DNA: TGCGCCAGCAGCTTGACAGGGGGCTGGACAGATACGCAGTATTTT. Translating gives CASSLTGGWTDTQYF. J is TRBJ2-3 and V is TRBV5-1; 9 bases are shared with TRBD1. In germline, CDR1 is SGHRS, CDR2 YFSETQ. This CDR3 comprises 15 residues. Trimming cost V 1 base and J 3 bases; bases outside gene matches: 3.

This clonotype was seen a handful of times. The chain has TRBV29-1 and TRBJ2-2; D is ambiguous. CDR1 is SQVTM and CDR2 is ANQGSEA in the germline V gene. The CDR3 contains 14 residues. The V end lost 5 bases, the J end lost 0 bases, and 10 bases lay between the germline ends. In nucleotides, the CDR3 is TGCAGCGTTTTGGTTAATTCGAACACCGGGGAGCTGTTTTTT. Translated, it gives CSVLVNSNTGELFF.

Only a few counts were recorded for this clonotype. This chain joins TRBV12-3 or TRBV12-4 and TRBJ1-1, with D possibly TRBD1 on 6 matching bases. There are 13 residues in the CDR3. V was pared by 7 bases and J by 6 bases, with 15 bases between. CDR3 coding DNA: TGTGCCAGCACCCCTGGGGGCGCCGCTGAAGCTTTCTTT. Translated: CASTPGGAAEAFF.

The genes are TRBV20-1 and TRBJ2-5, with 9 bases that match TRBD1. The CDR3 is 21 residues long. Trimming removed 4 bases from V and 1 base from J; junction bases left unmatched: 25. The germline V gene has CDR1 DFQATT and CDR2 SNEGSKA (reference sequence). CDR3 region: CSATKFGGFTGGPEFQETQYF. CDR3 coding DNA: TGCAGTGCTACCAAATTTGGGGGCTTTACAGGGGGCCCAGAGTTCCAAGAGACCCAGTACTTC.

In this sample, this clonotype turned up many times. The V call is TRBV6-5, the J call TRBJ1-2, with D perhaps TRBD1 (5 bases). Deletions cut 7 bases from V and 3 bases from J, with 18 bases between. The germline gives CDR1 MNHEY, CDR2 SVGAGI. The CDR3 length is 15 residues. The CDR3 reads CASKLGGASDYGYTF. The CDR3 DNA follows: TGTGCCAGCAAGTTAGGAGGGGCCAGCGACTATGGCTACACCTTC.

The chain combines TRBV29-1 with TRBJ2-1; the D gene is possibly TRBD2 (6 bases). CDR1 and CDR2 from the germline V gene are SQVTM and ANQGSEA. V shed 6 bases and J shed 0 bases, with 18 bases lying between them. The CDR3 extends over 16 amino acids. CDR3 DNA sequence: TGCAGCGTAGGAAGGCGGGGCCTGAGCTCCTACAATGAGCAGTTCTTC. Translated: CSVGRRGLSSYNEQFF.

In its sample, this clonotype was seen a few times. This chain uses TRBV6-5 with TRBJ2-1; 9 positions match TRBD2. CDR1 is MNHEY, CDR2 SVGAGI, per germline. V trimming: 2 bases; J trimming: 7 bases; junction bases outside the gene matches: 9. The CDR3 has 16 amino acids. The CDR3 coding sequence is TGTGCCAGCAGTTACGGGGCGGGAGGGCCGGGTAATGAGCAGTTCTTC. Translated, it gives CASSYGAGGPGNEQFF.